These 2 T cell receptor beta chains originate from one sample sequenced in a study of high-grade serous ovarian cancer treatment subgroups (dated by TCRdb to the early 2020s). Tumor samples were collected prior to definitive surgery or chemotherapy. Library creation used the immunoSEQ multiplex PCR assay. The immuneACCESS repertoire file appears here via TCRdb, limited to in-frame rearrangements. These files lack a portion of the clones; in checked studies, under half of the deficit traces to unresolved V genes, and the cause of the others is not known. The sample table records 8,000 or so clones; about 80% of these occur just once. The leading ten clones occupy 6.4% of the sample. The specimen sequenced was tumor tissue. These receptors originate from a human donor with high-grade serous ovarian cancer.

The chain carries TRBV7-8 and TRBJ2-3; 9 nucleotides line up with TRBD1. This CDR3 contains 16 residues. With V trimmed by 4 bases and J by 4 bases, 9 bases remained unmatched. CDR1 is SGHVS and CDR2 is FQNEAQ in the germline V gene. For the CDR3, the DNA is TGTGCCAGCAGCTCCCTAACAGGGGGCATCCCAGATACGCAGTATTTT. This encodes CASSSLTGGIPDTQYF.

This chain uses TRBV27 with TRBJ2-1, with TRBD1 as a possible D gene (6 bases). In germline, CDR1 is MNHEY, CDR2 SMNVEV (reference sequence). The CDR3 covers 14 residues. Between the trimmed V and J ends, which lost 3 bases and 3 bases, there was a span of 9 bases. The CDR3 here is CASSFRQDYNEQFF. In DNA form, the CDR3 reads TGTGCCAGCAGTTTCAGACAGGACTACAATGAGCAGTTCTTC.